This TCR beta chain was observed in a study of CD8 T cells in Susac syndrome. To note about this clonotype: The antigen is not known.

RNA totalling roughly 0.45 to 1 ug underwent reverse transcription with random hexamers. MiXCR was run by TCRdb on the immunoSEQ multiplex PCR reads, yielding one entry per CDR3 protein. The data hold more than 80,000 distinct CDR3 sequences, with around 94% observed a single time. The CDR3 is 15 residues long. With 4 bases removed from V and 1 base from J, the gap between germline ends came to 13 bases. Germline-derived CDR1 and CDR2 are LGHDT and YNNKEL (reference sequence). Overall study results and limits: Clonal expansion of CD8+ cells in Susac peaked in TEMRA cells (and in active patients).

This chain uses TRBV3-1 with TRBJ2-5; D perhaps matches TRBD2 (5 bases). Source material: CD8+ T cells from PBMCs. This receptor was identified in a human donor with Susac syndrome. CDR3: CASSPHPRGQETQYF. The CDR3 DNA sequence: TGTGCCAGCAGCCCGCACCCCCGGGGCCAAGAGACCCAGTACTTC.